What follows are 26 T cell receptor beta chains derived from one specimen sequenced in a study of T cell responses to AZD1222 COVID-19 vaccine. TCRdb's copy holds only in-frame clones and misses some; the assay was immunoSEQ multiplex PCR. The table lists about 130,000 clones, around 84% of them singletons. This material consisted of peripheral blood, taken on day 0 of AZD1222 vaccination. Source of these receptors: an adult in good health.

The rearrangement joins TRBV19 to TRBJ2-5; D is unclear. In germline, CDR1 is LNHDA, CDR2 SQIVND (reference sequence). The CDR3 totals 17 residues. The V and J ends lost 5 bases and 0 bases respectively, with 19 bases between them. The DNA of the CDR3 is TGTGCCAGTAGTGGTCTCTCTTCTAAAGCTTACCAAGAGACCCAGTACTTC. It is translated as CASSGLSSKAYQETQYF.

The chain is built from TRBV6-1 and TRBJ1-2; 9 positions match TRBD1. Looked up from germline, CDR1 is MNHNS and CDR2 is SASEGT. CDR3 size: 14 residues. V shed 3 bases and J 7 bases; nucleotides not matched to a gene: 6. The CDR3, as DNA: TGTGCCAGCAGTGAGAACAGGGGGCAAGGTGGCTACACCTTC. It is translated as CASSENRGQGGYTF.

This chain uses TRBV6-1 with TRBJ2-7; unclear D gene. Germline V gene sequence: CDR1 MNHNS, CDR2 SASEGT. This CDR3 contains 15 residues. Trimming left V 2 bases short and J 0 bases short, with 11 bases between. This CDR3 reads CASSEKSGRSYEQYF. The CDR3 DNA reads as TGTGCCAGCAGTGAAAAGTCAGGACGCTCCTACGAGCAGTACTTC.

This chain joins TRBV11-1 and TRBJ2-7; D tentatively reads TRBD1 or TRBD2 (5 bases each). V was pared by 4 bases and J by 4 bases, with 14 bases between. Germline V gene sequence: CDR1 SGHAT, CDR2 FQDESV (reference sequence). The CDR3 covers 14 residues. CDR3 bases: TGTGCCAGCAGCTACCGCAAGAGGGGTTACGAGCAGTACTTC. It codes for CASSYRKRGYEQYF.

This clone was observed once. The J gene is TRBJ2-7, the V gene TRBV11-1, with D unclear. Germline V gene lookup returns CDR1 SGHAT and CDR2 FQDESV (reference sequence). V lost 5 bases and J 0 bases, leaving 14 bases between the germline ends. This CDR3 comprises 15 residues. Written as DNA, the CDR3 is TGTGCCAGCAGCCTCGGAGCCCCAAGCTCCTACGAGCAGTACTTC. Encoded protein: CASSLGAPSSYEQYF.

This chain connects TRBV6-6 to TRBJ2-3; tentatively, D is TRBD1 (6 bases). V was trimmed by 5 bases and J by 3 bases, leaving 24 bases between them. Germline V lookup: CDR1 MNHNY, CDR2 SVGAGI (reference sequence). This CDR3 has 18 amino acids. The CDR3 nucleotides are TGTGCCAGCAGTCCGGACAGCTTTACCAGCATTGGGACAGATACGCAGTATTTT. Protein: CASSPDSFTSIGTDTQYF.

This clone was seen a few times. V and J are TRBV28 and TRBJ2-3; D not certain. The CDR3 spans 15 residues. Germline V lookup: CDR1 MDHEN, CDR2 SYDVKM. V was cut by 4 bases and J by 1 base, with 12 bases left in between. DNA of the CDR3: TGTGCCAGCAGTTCCCCCGCGAAGGGCACAGATACGCAGTATTTT. Its translation is CASSSPAKGTDTQYF.

The rearrangement uses TRBV28 and TRBJ1-3, with D hard to call. The CDR3 covers 19 residues. V shed 4 bases and J shed 0 bases, with 22 bases lying between them. Germline CDR1 reads MDHEN; CDR2 reads SYDVKM. CDR3 sequence: CASSSRGRVGVNSGNTIYF. CDR3 sequence (DNA): TGTGCCAGCAGTTCCCGGGGTCGGGTAGGCGTGAACTCTGGAAACACCATATATTTT.

This clone was observed a single time. The V gene is TRBV7-9, the J gene TRBJ1-5, with 9 positions matching TRBD1. CDR1 is SEHNR and CDR2 is FQNEAQ in the germline V gene (reference sequence). Trimming took 0 bases from V and 6 from J; bases not matched to a gene: 6. CDR3 size: 16 residues. Written as DNA, the CDR3 is TGTGCCAGCAGCTTAGCCGGGACAGGGAAGATTCAGCCCCAGCATTTT. Residues: CASSLAGTGKIQPQHF.

The V gene is TRBV7-9, the J gene TRBJ1-2; possible D gene TRBD1, 5 bases. The germline CDR1 and CDR2 sequences are SEHNR and FQNEAQ (reference sequence). Deletions cut 1 base from V and 1 base from J, with 16 bases between. CDR3 size: 17 residues. The CDR3 region is CASSLGRQGRVNYGYTF. Here the CDR3 DNA reads TGTGCCAGCAGCTTAGGGAGGCAGGGCCGGGTTAACTATGGCTACACCTTC.

This clone was seen only once. V is TRBV7-8 and J is TRBJ1-1; TRBD1 aligns across 10 bases. This CDR3 is built from 14 residues. Trimming at V came to 3 bases and at J to 6 bases, leaving 4 bases not matched to a gene. Germline loops: CDR1 SGHVS, CDR2 FQNEAQ. CDR3: CASSFRDRGAEAFF. DNA for the CDR3: TGTGCCAGCAGCTTCCGGGACAGGGGCGCTGAAGCTTTCTTT.

This sequence joins TRBV5-1 and TRBJ1-1; no definite D call. Trimming took 0 bases from V and 0 from J, leaving 9 bases between them. This CDR3 is built from 15 residues. Germline-derived CDR1 and CDR2 are SGHRS and YFSETQ. This chain's CDR3 is CASSLGVDLNTEAFF. The CDR3 region has the DNA TGCGCCAGCAGCTTGGGGGTGGATTTGAACACTGAAGCTTTCTTT.

The chain is built from TRBV28 and TRBJ2-3, with 12 bases identical to TRBD1. Germline V lookup: CDR1 MDHEN, CDR2 SYDVKM. The length of the CDR3 is 17 residues. V shed 6 bases, J shed 5 bases, and the junction held 12 bases outside the gene matches. CDR3 protein: CASSLEPGQGAKDTQYF. CDR3 coding DNA: TGTGCCAGCAGCCTTGAGCCGGGACAGGGGGCCAAAGATACGCAGTATTTT.

This chain joins TRBV3-1 (or the pseudogene TRBV3-2) and TRBJ1-2; 8 bases are shared with TRBD1. V dropped 4 bases and J dropped 2; count of bases not matched to a gene: 15. Germline V gives CDR1 LGHDT, CDR2 YNNKEL (reference sequence). The length of the CDR3 is 18 residues. The CDR3 spells CASSPNPPAGGGNYGYTF. As DNA, the CDR3 is TGTGCCAGCAGCCCCAACCCCCCAGCAGGGGGCGGAAACTATGGCTACACCTTC.

The V call is TRBV4-2, the J call TRBJ2-7; TRBD1 matches at 9 bases. CDR1 LGHNA and CDR2 YNFKEQ come from the germline V gene. J gave up 3 bases and V 1 base, and 4 bases lay outside the gene matches. There are 15 residues in the CDR3. The CDR3 sequence: CASSQAGQGVYEQYF. Written as DNA, the CDR3 is TGTGCCAGCAGCCAAGCGGGACAGGGAGTCTACGAGCAGTACTTC.

The chain links TRBV6-5 to TRBJ2-3; D perhaps matches TRBD2 (6 bases). The CDR3 covers 15 residues. The germline V gene encodes CDR1 MNHEY and CDR2 SVGAGI. V shed 3 bases and J shed 1 base, with 11 bases lying between them. CDR3 bases: TGTGCCAGCAGTTATTGGGGAGGTGGCACAGATACGCAGTATTTT. It specifies CASSYWGGGTDTQYF.

The chain joins TRBV24-1 to TRBJ1-1; D is possibly TRBD1 (5 bases). Trimming took off 3 bases at V and 3 bases at J, with 7 bases between the two ends. The CDR3 sequence is 13 residues long. The germline V gene has CDR1 KGHDR and CDR2 SFDVKD. The CDR3 reads CATSDPTDTEAFF. In nucleotides, the CDR3 is TGTGCCACCAGTGATCCGACAGACACTGAAGCTTTCTTT.

This clone was picked up a small number of times. This chain links TRBV4-2 with TRBJ2-2; 8 bases fit TRBD1. This CDR3 is built from 16 residues. The V segment lost 2 bases and the J segment 1 base; nucleotides outside the gene matches: 3. From germline, CDR1 is LGHNA and CDR2 YNFKEQ. The CDR3 region is CASSQHTGGNTGELFF. The CDR3 DNA reads TGTGCCAGCAGCCAACACACAGGGGGGAACACCGGGGAGCTGTTTTTT.

J is TRBJ1-1 and V is TRBV7-9; maybe TRBD1 (6 bases). Germline CDR1 reads SEHNR; CDR2 reads FQNEAQ (reference sequence). The CDR3 length is 16 residues. The V and J ends lost 5 bases and 0 bases respectively, with 16 bases between them. The DNA for the CDR3 is TGTGCCAGCAGCCTAGGGGTGGACAGATTGAACACTGAAGCTTTCTTT. Protein sequence: CASSLGVDRLNTEAFF.

Only one count was recorded for this clone. The J gene is TRBJ2-2, the V gene TRBV5-1, with a possible D match to TRBD1 (6 bases). Trimming removed 3 bases from V and 1 base from J, with 10 bases in between. This CDR3 comprises 15 residues. The germline CDR1 and CDR2 sequences are SGHRS and YFSETQ. CDR3 amino acids: CASSSLQGNTGELFF. The CDR3 DNA reads TGCGCCAGCAGCTCTCTACAGGGGAACACCGGGGAGCTGTTTTTT.

This chain links TRBV5-1 with TRBJ1-2; the match to TRBD1 covers 7 bases. J lost 3 bases, V lost 6 bases, and 11 bases had no gene match. Germline CDR1 reads SGHRS; CDR2 reads YFSETQ. The CDR3 has 15 residues. CDR3 amino acids: CASIYLPGTDYGYTF. Here the CDR3 DNA reads TGCGCCAGCATCTATCTACCCGGGACAGACTATGGCTACACCTTC.

This chain links TRBV10-1 with TRBJ1-1, with 9 bases that match TRBD1. The CDR3 totals 14 residues. V shed 5 bases and J 5 bases; nucleotides not matched to a gene: 6. The germline V gene encodes CDR1 WNHNN and CDR2 SYGVQD (reference sequence). The DNA of the CDR3 is TGCGCCAGCAGTAGGTACAGGGGGCTTACTGAAGCTTTCTTT. Translated: CASSRYRGLTEAFF.

V usage is TRBV12-3 or TRBV12-4 and J usage is TRBJ1-2, with 8 bases identical to TRBD1. The CDR3 spans 13 residues. The ends lost 7 bases at V and 7 bases at J; junction bases unmatched: 8. The CDR3 DNA reads as TGTGCCAGCACCATGGGACAGGCTAGTGGCTACACCTTC. The encoded protein is CASTMGQASGYTF.

The chain combines TRBV7-9 with TRBJ2-5, with no clear D. Trimming pared 0 bases from V and 5 bases from J, leaving 10 bases between. The CDR3 extends over 14 amino acids. Germline CDR1 SEHNR, CDR2 FQNEAQ (reference sequence). The chain's CDR3 is CASSLAGFRETQYF. CDR3 DNA: TGTGCCAGCAGCTTAGCGGGGTTCCGGGAGACCCAGTACTTC.

The CDR3 DNA reads as TGTGCCAGCAGCTTAGACAGGGAAGAGACCCAGTACTTC. This sequence encodes CASSLDREETQYF. This chain joins TRBV11-2 and TRBJ2-5, with a tentative D call TRBD1 (5 bases). CDR3 length: 13 amino acids. Trimming took 0 bases from V and 3 from J, leaving 5 bases between them. Germline V gene data show CDR1 as SGHAT and CDR2 as FQNNGV.

This clone was found once. The chain uses TRBV11-3 and TRBJ1-1; TRBD1 agrees at 7 bases. Germline loops: CDR1 SGHNT, CDR2 YENEEA. The CDR3 runs to 14 residues. Germline trimming cut 5 bases from V and 1 base from J; bases unmatched to any gene: 4. This CDR3 reads CASSPGDRNTEAFF. Here the CDR3 DNA reads TGTGCCAGCAGCCCCGGGGACAGGAACACTGAAGCTTTCTTT.